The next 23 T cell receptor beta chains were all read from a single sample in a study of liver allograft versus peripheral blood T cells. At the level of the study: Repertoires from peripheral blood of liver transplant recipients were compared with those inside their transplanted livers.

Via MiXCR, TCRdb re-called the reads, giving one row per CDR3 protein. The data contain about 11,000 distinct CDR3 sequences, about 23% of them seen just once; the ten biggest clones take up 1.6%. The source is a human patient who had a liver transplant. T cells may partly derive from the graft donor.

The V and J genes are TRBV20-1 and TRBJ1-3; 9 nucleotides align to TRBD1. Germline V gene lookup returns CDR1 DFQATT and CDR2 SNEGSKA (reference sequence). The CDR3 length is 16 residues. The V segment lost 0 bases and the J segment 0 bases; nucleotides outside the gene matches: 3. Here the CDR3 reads CSARDPDRGSGNTIYF. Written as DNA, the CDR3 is TGCAGTGCTAGAGACCCGGACAGGGGCTCTGGAAACACCATATATTTT.

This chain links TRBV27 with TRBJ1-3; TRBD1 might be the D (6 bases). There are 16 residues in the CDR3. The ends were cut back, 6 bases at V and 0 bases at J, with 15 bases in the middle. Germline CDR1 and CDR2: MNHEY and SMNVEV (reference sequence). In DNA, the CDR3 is TGTGCCAGCAGGGCCGGGACATGGAGCTCTGGAAACACCATATATTTT. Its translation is CASRAGTWSSGNTIYF.

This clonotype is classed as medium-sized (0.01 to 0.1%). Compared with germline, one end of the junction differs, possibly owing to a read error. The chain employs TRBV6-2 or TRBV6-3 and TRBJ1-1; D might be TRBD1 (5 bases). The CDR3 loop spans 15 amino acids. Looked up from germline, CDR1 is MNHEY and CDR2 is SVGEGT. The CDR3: CASSHSGTVNTEAFF. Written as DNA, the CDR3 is TGTGCCAGCAGTCACTCAGGGACGGTGAACACTGAAGCTTTCTTT.

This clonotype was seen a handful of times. CDR3 in DNA: TGTGCCTGGGAGAAGGGCTTCCGCTACGAGCAGTACTTC. Translation: CAWEKGFRYEQYF. The rearrangement links TRBV30 to TRBJ2-7; no clear D gene. Trimming removed 5 bases from V and 3 bases from J, with 14 bases in between. CDR3 size: 13 residues. The V gene's germline CDR1 is GTSNPN and CDR2 SVGIG (reference sequence).

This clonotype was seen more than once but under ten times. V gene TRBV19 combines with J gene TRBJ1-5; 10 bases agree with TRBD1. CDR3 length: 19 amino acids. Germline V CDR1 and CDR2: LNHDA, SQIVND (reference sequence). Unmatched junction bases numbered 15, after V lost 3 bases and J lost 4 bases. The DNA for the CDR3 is TGTGCCAGTAGTATCTCGACAGGGGGCGGTATCCCTCTGAATCAGCCCCAGCATTTT. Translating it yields CASSISTGGGIPLNQPQHF.

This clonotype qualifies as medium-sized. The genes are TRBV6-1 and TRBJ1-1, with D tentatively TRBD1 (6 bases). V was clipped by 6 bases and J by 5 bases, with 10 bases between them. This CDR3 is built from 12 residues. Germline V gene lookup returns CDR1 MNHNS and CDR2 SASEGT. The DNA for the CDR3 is TGTGCCAGCAGCGAACAGGGAACTGAAGCTTTCTTT. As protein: CASSEQGTEAFF.

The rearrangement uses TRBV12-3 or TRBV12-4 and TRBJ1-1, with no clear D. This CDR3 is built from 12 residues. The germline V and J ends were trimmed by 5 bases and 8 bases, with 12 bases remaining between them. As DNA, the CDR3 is TGTGCCAGCAGTGTAGGAACGGTAGAAGCTTTCTTT. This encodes CASSVGTVEAFF.

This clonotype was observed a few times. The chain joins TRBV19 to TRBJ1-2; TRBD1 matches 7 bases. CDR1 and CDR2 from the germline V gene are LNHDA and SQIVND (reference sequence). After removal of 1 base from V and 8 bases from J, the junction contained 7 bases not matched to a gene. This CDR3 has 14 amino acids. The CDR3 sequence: CASSIAKGARGYTF. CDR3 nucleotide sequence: TGTGCCAGTAGTATAGCCAAGGGGGCGCGGGGCTACACCTTC.

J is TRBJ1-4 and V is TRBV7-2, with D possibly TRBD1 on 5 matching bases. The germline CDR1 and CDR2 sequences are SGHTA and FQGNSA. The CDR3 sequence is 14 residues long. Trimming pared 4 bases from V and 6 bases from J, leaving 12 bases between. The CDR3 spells CASSSGQGDEKLFF. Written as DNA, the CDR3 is TGTGCCAGCAGCTCGGGGCAGGGTGATGAAAAACTGTTTTTT.

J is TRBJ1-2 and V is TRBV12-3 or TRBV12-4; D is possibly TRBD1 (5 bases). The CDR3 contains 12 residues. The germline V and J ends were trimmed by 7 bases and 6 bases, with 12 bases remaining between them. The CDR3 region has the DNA TGTGCCAGCAAACTCCAGGGCAATGGCTACACCTTC. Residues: CASKLQGNGYTF.

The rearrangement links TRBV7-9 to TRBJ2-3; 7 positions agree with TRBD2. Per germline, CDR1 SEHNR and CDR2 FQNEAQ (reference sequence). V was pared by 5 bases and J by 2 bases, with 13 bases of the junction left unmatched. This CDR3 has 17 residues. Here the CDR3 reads CASSLLASGDNTDTQYF. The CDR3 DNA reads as TGTGCCAGCAGCCTCCTGGCTAGCGGAGATAACACAGATACGCAGTATTTT.

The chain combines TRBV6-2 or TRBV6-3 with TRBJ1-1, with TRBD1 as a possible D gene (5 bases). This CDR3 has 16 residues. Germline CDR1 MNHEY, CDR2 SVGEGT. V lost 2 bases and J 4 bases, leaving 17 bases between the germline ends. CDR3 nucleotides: TGTGCCAGCAGTTACCTGTTGAGGGACTGGGGCACTGAAGCTTTCTTT. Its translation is CASSYLLRDWGTEAFF.

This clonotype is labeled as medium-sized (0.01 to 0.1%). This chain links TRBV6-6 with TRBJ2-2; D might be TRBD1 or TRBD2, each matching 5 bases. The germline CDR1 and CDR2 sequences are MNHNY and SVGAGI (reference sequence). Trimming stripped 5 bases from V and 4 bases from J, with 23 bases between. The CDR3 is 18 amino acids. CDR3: CASSRSYIRQGATGELFF. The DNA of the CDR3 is TGTGCCAGCAGTCGCAGTTATATTCGGCAGGGAGCCACCGGGGAGCTGTTTTTT.

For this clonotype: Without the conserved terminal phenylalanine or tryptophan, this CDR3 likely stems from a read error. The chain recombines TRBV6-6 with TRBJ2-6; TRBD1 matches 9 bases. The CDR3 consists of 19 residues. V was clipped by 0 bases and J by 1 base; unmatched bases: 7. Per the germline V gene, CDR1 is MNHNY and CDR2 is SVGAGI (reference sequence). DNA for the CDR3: TGTGCCAGCAGTTACTCGTCCGGGACAGGGAGGTCTGGGGCCAACGTCCTGACTTCC. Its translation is CASSYSSGTGRSGANVLTS.

The chain's CDR3 is CASSVGVNRGGTEAFF. The CDR3 region has the DNA TGTGCCAGCAGCGTAGGGGTAAACAGGGGCGGCACTGAAGCTTTCTTT. This sequence joins TRBV9 and TRBJ1-1; 7 positions agree with TRBD1. Germline loops: CDR1 SGDLS, CDR2 YYNGEE. The CDR3 sequence is 16 residues long. The J segment lost 4 bases and the V segment lost 0 bases, leaving 9 bases of the junction unmatched.

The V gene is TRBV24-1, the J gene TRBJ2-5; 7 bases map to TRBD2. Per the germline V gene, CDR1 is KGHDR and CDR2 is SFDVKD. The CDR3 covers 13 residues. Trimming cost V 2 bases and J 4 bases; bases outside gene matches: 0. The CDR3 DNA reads TGTGCCACCAGTGATTGGGGGGGAGAGACCCAGTACTTC. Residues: CATSDWGGETQYF.

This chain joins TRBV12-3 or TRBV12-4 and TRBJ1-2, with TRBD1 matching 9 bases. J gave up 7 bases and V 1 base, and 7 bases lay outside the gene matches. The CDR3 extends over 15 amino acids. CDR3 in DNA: TGTGCCAGCAGTTTAGGGGACAGGGTAGGGGCTGGCTACACCTTC. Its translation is CASSLGDRVGAGYTF.

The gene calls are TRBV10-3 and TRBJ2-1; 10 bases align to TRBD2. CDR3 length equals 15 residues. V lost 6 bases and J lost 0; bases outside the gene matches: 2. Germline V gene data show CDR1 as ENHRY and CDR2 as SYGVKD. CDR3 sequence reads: CAIRGLAYSYNEQFF. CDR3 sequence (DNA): TGTGCCATCAGGGGACTAGCGTACTCCTACAATGAGCAGTTCTTC.

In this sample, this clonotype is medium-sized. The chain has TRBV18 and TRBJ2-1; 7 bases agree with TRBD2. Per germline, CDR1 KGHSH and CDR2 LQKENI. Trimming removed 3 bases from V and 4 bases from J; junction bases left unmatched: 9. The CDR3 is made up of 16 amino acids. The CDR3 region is CASSPRGASGYNEQFF. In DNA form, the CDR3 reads TGTGCCAGCTCACCCCGCGGAGCTAGCGGATACAATGAGCAGTTCTTC.

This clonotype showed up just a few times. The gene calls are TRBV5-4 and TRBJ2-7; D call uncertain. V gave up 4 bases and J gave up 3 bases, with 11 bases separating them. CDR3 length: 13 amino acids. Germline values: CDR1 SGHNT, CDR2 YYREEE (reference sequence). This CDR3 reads CASSGPPGYEQYF. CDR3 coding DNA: TGTGCCAGCAGCGGGCCCCCCGGCTACGAGCAGTACTTC.

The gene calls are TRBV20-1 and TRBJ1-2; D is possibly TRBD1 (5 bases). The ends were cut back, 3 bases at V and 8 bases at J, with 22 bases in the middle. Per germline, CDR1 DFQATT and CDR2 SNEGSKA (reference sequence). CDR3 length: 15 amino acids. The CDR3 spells CSASTRLSRGDGYTF. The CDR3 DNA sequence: TGCAGTGCTAGCACAAGGCTCTCGAGAGGGGACGGCTACACCTTC.

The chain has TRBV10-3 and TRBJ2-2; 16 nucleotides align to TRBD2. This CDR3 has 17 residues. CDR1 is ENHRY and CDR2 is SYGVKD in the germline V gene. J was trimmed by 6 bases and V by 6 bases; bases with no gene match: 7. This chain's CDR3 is CAIRPGLAGGPPGELFF. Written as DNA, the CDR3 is TGTGCCATCAGACCGGGACTAGCGGGAGGGCCTCCCGGGGAGCTGTTTTTT.

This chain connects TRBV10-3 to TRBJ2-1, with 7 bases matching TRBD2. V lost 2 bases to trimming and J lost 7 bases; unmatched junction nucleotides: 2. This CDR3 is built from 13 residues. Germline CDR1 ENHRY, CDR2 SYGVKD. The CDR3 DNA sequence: TGTGCCATCAGTGAGCAGGGAGGGAATGAGCAGTTCTTC. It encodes CAISEQGGNEQFF.